This entry describes one TCR beta chain. These data belong to a study of shared T cell receptors in the human thymus. The table came from immunoSEQ multiplex PCR; TCRdb's copy has only in-frame clones and leaves some out. The sample contains under 700,000 clones, around 78% of which appear only once. The CDR3 length is 15 residues. Per the germline V gene, CDR1 is SGHRS and CDR2 is YFSETQ. The V end was cut by 1 base, the J end by 7 bases, with 15 bases between. This sample was shared with a second study, whose subject was human thymus T cells. That publication notes: Congenital heart defects were the reason for the corrective surgery that the donors, healthy Finnish infants, were having. Corrective cardiac operations yielded the resected thymus tissue. Gene usage for V and J segments appeared biased in thymic and blood repertoires.

The receptor's source is a boy under three years old with a congenital heart defect. The chain recombines TRBV5-1 with TRBJ1-5; D may be TRBD1 (5 bases). Sequences were obtained from thymocytes. In DNA, the CDR3 is TGCGCCAGCAGCTTGATGGGGCAGGGTGGACAGCCCCAGCATTTT. It translates to CASSLMGQGGQPQHF.